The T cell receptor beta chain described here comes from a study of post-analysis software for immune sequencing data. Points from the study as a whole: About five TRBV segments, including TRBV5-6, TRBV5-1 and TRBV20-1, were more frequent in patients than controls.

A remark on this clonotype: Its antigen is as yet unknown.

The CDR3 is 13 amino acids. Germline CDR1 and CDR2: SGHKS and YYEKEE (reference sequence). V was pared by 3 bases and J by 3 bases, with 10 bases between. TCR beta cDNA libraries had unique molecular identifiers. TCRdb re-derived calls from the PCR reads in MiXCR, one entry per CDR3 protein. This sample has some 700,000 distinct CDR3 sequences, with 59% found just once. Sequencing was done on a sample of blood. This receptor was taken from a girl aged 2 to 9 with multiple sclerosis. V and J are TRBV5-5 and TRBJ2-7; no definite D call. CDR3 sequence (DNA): TGTGCCAGCAGCTCTTTCGACGTCTACGAGCAGTACTTC. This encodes CASSSFDVYEQYF.